This entry is about one T cell receptor (beta chain). Its specificity is unknown. The data stem from a study of cytomegalovirus exposure and HLA in healthy donors. Whole-study context: The early release's HLA-typed donors yielded tens of millions of unique TCRs.

The ends were cut back, 5 bases at V and 3 bases at J, with 17 bases in the middle. This CDR3 spans 16 amino acids. Germline lookup yields CDR1 LNHDA and CDR2 SQIVND (reference sequence). Whole-study findings and limits: TCR beta chains associated with HLA were, in a later analysis, more clonally expanded than equally common others. Indistinguishability led to the exclusion of some V segments, TRBV6-2 and TRBV6-3 included.

The PCR employed 60 Vbeta primers together with 13 Jbeta primers. Authors' methods: Roughly 10 million shared chains were among about 80 million unique TCR beta chains counted in a later analysis. The assay was immunoSEQ multiplex PCR, and TCRdb's table has in-frame clones only and misses some. V, J and clone size derive from that table, while D and trimming were established from the DNA sequence. The table records 200,000 or so clones, 85% of them present only once. The chain joins TRBV19 to TRBJ1-5, with unresolved D. The sample was PBMCs. The receptor comes from a human donor in good health. The CDR3 spells CASSAASRGINQPQHF. The CDR3 DNA is TGTGCCAGTAGTGCCGCTTCTCGGGGTATCAATCAGCCCCAGCATTTT.